Each of the 22 T cell receptor beta chains below was sequenced from the same sample in a study of CD4 T cells in relation to SARS-CoV-2 and coronaviruses. Method: immunoSEQ multiplex PCR; TCRdb's copy keeps in-frame clones and lacks some. The data hold about 68,000 clones, with roughly 93% observed a single time. Before the COVID-19 pandemic, during about 2010-2018, CD4+ T cells were taken from unexposed donors. Sequencing was performed on naive CD4+ T cells from PBMCs. Sample subset: naive CD4+ T cells isolated by negative enrichment. Source of these receptors: a human donor in good health.

The J gene is TRBJ2-5, the V gene TRBV19, with 9 positions matching TRBD1. J gave up 2 bases and V 6 bases, and 4 bases lay outside the gene matches. Germline CDR1 LNHDA, CDR2 SQIVND (reference sequence). CDR3 size: 14 residues. Written as DNA, the CDR3 is TGTGCCAGTAGGCTACAGGGGGCTCAAGAGACCCAGTACTTC. This codes for CASRLQGAQETQYF.

The rearrangement joins TRBV9 to TRBJ1-2; tentative D call: TRBD1 (6 bases). The CDR3 contains 14 residues. Trimming cost V 6 bases and J 5 bases, with 17 bases left between them. CDR1 is SGDLS and CDR2 is YYNGEE in the germline V gene. The CDR3 sequence is CASTGGGRGYGYTF. CDR3 nucleotides: TGTGCCAGCACCGGGGGGGGGCGAGGTTATGGCTACACCTTC. Drawing the rest from reference TRBV9 and TRBJ1-2, the complete variable domain is DSGVTQTPKHLITATGQRVTLRCSPRSGDLSVYWYQQSLDQGLQFLIQYYNGEERAKGNILERFSAQQFPDLHSELNLSSLELGDSALYFCASTGGGRGYGYTFGSGTRLTVV.

This chain uses TRBV6-6 with TRBJ2-3; TRBD2 might be the D (6 bases). The CDR3 runs 15 residues. Trimming stripped 2 bases from V and 5 bases from J, with 14 bases between. Germline CDR1 is MNHNY and CDR2 is SVGAGI (reference sequence). CDR3 nucleotides: TGTGCCAGCAGTTACGCGCGGGATGGTGAAGATACGCAGTATTTT. Translating gives CASSYARDGEDTQYF.

This clone was seen a handful of times. The chain couples TRBV11-2 to TRBJ2-3; 11 bases align to TRBD2. Trimming cost V 1 base and J 4 bases; bases outside gene matches: 4. The germline gives CDR1 SGHAT, CDR2 FQNNGV. CDR3 length equals 16 residues. The CDR3 is CASSLGSGRAPDTQYF. As DNA, the CDR3 is TGTGCCAGCAGCTTAGGTAGCGGGAGGGCCCCAGATACGCAGTATTTT.

This chain uses TRBV24-1 with TRBJ2-2; 7 bases align to TRBD2. J was trimmed by 1 base and V by 3 bases; bases with no gene match: 7. The CDR3 covers 17 residues. Per germline, CDR1 KGHDR and CDR2 SFDVKD. The CDR3 region is CATSDPGLGGNTGELFF. The CDR3 DNA reads TGTGCCACCAGTGATCCCGGACTAGGCGGGAACACCGGGGAGCTGTTTTTT.

The chain couples TRBV5-1 to TRBJ2-2; no reliable D call. This CDR3 spans 14 amino acids. Germline CDR1 and CDR2: SGHRS and YFSETQ. V lost 0 bases, J lost 6 bases, and 9 bases lay in between. The CDR3 region is CASSLGVGSGELFF. The CDR3 DNA is TGCGCCAGCAGCTTGGGGGTAGGCTCCGGGGAGCTGTTTTTT.

The CDR3 sequence is CASRRLAGGADTQYF. The DNA of the CDR3 is TGTGCCAGCAGGCGACTAGCGGGAGGGGCAGATACGCAGTATTTT. V usage is TRBV11-2 and J usage is TRBJ2-3; 14 bases are shared with TRBD2. V lost 6 bases, J lost 4 bases, and 3 bases stayed unmatched. CDR3 length equals 15 residues. Germline CDR1 reads SGHAT; CDR2 reads FQNNGV.

CDR3 amino acids: CASSLNPVMNTEAFF. The CDR3 DNA is TGTGCCAGCAGCTTGAATCCGGTAATGAACACTGAAGCTTTCTTT. The chain couples TRBV5-4 to TRBJ1-1; D gene unclear. With 1 base removed from V and 0 bases from J, the gap between germline ends came to 10 bases. The germline V gene encodes CDR1 SGHNT and CDR2 YYREEE (reference sequence). The CDR3 consists of 15 residues. Together with reference TRBV5-4 and TRBJ1-1, the CDR3 gives the full variable domain: ETGVTQSPTHLIKTRGQQVTLRCSSQSGHNTVSWYQQALGQGPQFIFQYYREEENGRGNFPPRFSGLQFPNYSSELNVNALELDDSALYLCASSLNPVMNTEAFFGQGTRLTVV.

This clone has a single count. The chain joins TRBV7-2 to TRBJ1-3; 7 nucleotides agree with TRBD1. Germline CDR1 and CDR2: SGHTA and FQGNSA. Trimming removed 1 base from V and 1 base from J; junction bases left unmatched: 10. The CDR3 runs to 18 residues. For the CDR3, the DNA is TGTGCCAGCAGCTTAGGCAGGGACAGTCCCCTTTCTGGAAACACCATATATTTT. Its protein product is CASSLGRDSPLSGNTIYF.

The V call is TRBV5-4, the J call TRBJ1-2, with 7 nucleotides matching TRBD1. This CDR3 region has 15 residues. From germline, CDR1 is SGHNT and CDR2 YYREEE (reference sequence). V dropped 4 bases and J dropped 4; count of bases not matched to a gene: 10. The DNA of the CDR3 is TGTGCCAGCAGCACCCGGGAGGGGGCTAGCTATGGCTACACCTTC. Protein sequence: CASSTREGASYGYTF.

The chain is built from TRBV2 and TRBJ1-1, with D possibly being TRBD1 (5 bases). V was shortened by 1 base and J by 5 bases, with 11 bases between the two germline ends. Germline loops: CDR1 SNHLY, CDR2 FYNNEI. The CDR3 covers 14 residues. CDR3 nucleotides: TGTGCCAGCAGTGAAGAGGCAGGGAAGACTGAAGCTTTCTTT. Translated: CASSEEAGKTEAFF.

This chain joins TRBV20-1 and TRBJ2-3; D may correspond to TRBD1 or TRBD2 (5 bases each). Between the trimmed V and J ends, which lost 3 bases and 4 bases, there was a span of 11 bases. Germline assignment: CDR1 DFQATT and CDR2 SNEGSKA (reference sequence). The CDR3 is made up of 13 amino acids. CDR3 sequence: CSASSRGADTQYF. For the CDR3, the DNA is TGCAGTGCTAGTTCTAGGGGAGCAGATACGCAGTATTTT.

The chain has TRBV5-1 and TRBJ2-1; D might be TRBD1 or TRBD2, each matching 5 bases. Germline CDR1 and CDR2: SGHRS and YFSETQ. V lost 6 bases and J 6 bases, leaving 19 bases between the germline ends. The CDR3 has 15 amino acids. The CDR3 protein is CASNAEPGPANEQFF. The DNA for the CDR3 is TGCGCCAGCAATGCGGAGCCGGGACCGGCCAATGAGCAGTTCTTC.

This chain joins TRBV3-1 (or the pseudogene TRBV3-2) and TRBJ2-5; D gene ambiguous. This CDR3 contains 12 residues. Trimming removed 4 bases at V and 5 bases at J, with 8 bases between. Germline CDR1 LGHDT, CDR2 YNNKEL (reference sequence). CDR3: CASSPARETQYF. The CDR3, as DNA: TGTGCCAGCAGCCCCGCCCGGGAGACCCAGTACTTC.

The chain joins TRBV5-1 to TRBJ2-1; maybe TRBD1 (6 bases). This CDR3 has 16 residues. Trimming shortened V by 4 bases and J by 3 bases, and 17 bases separated the two germline ends. The V gene's germline CDR1 is SGHRS and CDR2 YFSETQ. In DNA form, the CDR3 reads TGCGCCAGCAGCCCCCTCGGTGCCAGGGGCTACAATGAGCAGTTCTTC. Protein product: CASSPLGARGYNEQFF.

This chain joins TRBV16 and TRBJ2-1, with a possible D match to TRBD2 (5 bases). The CDR3 extends over 15 amino acids. Between the trimmed V and J ends, which lost 4 bases and 0 bases, there was a span of 10 bases. Per the germline V gene, CDR1 is KGHSY and CDR2 is FQNENV. The CDR3 is CASSPLGSSYNEQFF. Here the CDR3 DNA reads TGTGCCAGCAGCCCCCTGGGGAGCTCCTACAATGAGCAGTTCTTC. The full variable domain, rest sourced from reference TRBV16 and TRBJ2-1, is GEEVAQTPKHLVRGEGQKAKLYCAPIKGHSYVFWYQQVLKNEFKFLISFQNENVFDETGMPKERFSAKCLPNSPCSLEIQATKLEDSAVYFCASSPLGSSYNEQFFGPGTRLTVL.

The chain joins TRBV5-1 to TRBJ2-3; TRBD2 aligns across 8 bases. With V trimmed by 0 bases and J by 1 base, 4 bases remained unmatched. CDR3 length equals 16 residues. Germline CDR1 and CDR2: SGHRS and YFSETQ. CDR3 sequence: CASSLGSGGGTDTQYF. CDR3 nucleotides: TGCGCCAGCAGCTTGGGGAGCGGGGGTGGCACAGATACGCAGTATTTT.

The gene calls are TRBV5-1 and TRBJ2-2; the D is unclear. Germline CDR1 reads SGHRS; CDR2 reads YFSETQ. V lost 3 bases and J lost 5, with 11 bases in between. There are 14 residues in the CDR3. CDR3 sequence reads: CASSSWTQTGELFF. The DNA of the CDR3 is TGCGCCAGCAGCTCGTGGACCCAAACCGGGGAGCTGTTTTTT.

This clone was detected only a few times. The rearrangement uses TRBV5-4 and TRBJ1-6, with a weak D call TRBD1 (5 bases). This CDR3 region has 16 residues. Trimming shortened V by 3 bases and J by 7 bases, and 17 bases separated the two germline ends. From germline, CDR1 is SGHNT and CDR2 YYREEE (reference sequence). The CDR3 protein is CASSSPGTDENSPLHF. The CDR3 DNA is TGTGCCAGCAGCTCGCCCGGGACTGATGAAAATTCACCCCTCCACTTT.

The chain is built from TRBV3-1 (or the pseudogene TRBV3-2) and TRBJ2-7; no definite D call. V was clipped by 0 bases and J by 3 bases, with 12 bases between them. From germline, CDR1 is LGHDT and CDR2 YNNKEL (reference sequence). The CDR3 loop spans 15 amino acids. CDR3 sequence reads: CASSQDPSHVYEQYF. The CDR3, as DNA: TGTGCCAGCAGCCAAGATCCAAGTCACGTCTACGAGCAGTACTTC.

The J gene is TRBJ2-2, the V gene TRBV5-4; TRBD2 matches 8 bases. V lost 4 bases, J lost 5 bases, and 7 bases stayed unmatched. The V gene's germline CDR1 is SGHNT and CDR2 YYREEE (reference sequence). The CDR3 spans 15 residues. The DNA of the CDR3 is TGTGCCAGCAGCCTGCCGGGGGGGGAGACCGGGGAGCTGTTTTTT. It is translated as CASSLPGGETGELFF.

V gene TRBV19 combines with J gene TRBJ1-1; D perhaps matches TRBD1 (5 bases). Germline CDR1 and CDR2: LNHDA and SQIVND (reference sequence). V was shortened by 5 bases and J by 3 bases, with 16 bases between the two germline ends. This CDR3 is built from 15 residues. Here the CDR3 reads CASSRRRGEDTEAFF. The CDR3 DNA follows: TGTGCCAGTAGTCGGCGAAGGGGCGAAGACACTGAAGCTTTCTTT.